This passage covers 19 T cell receptor beta chains from one sample sequenced in a study of blood T cell repertoires in COVID-19. The protocol was immunoSEQ multiplex PCR, while the TCRdb copy is restricted to in-frame clones and leaves out a portion. The sample has about 170,000 clones; roughly 83% are singletons. Sequencing was done on a sample of PBMCs or T cells enriched from blood (not recorded which). The receptors originated from a woman aged 45-65 years who had recovered from COVID-19.

The gene calls are TRBV28 and TRBJ1-2, with D perhaps matching TRBD1 (6 bases). From germline, CDR1 is MDHEN and CDR2 SYDVKM. The CDR3 has 14 amino acids. V gave up 5 bases and J gave up 4 bases, with 14 bases separating them. The CDR3 is CASSPETGSYGYTF. The DNA of the CDR3 is TGTGCCAGCAGTCCAGAGACAGGAAGCTATGGCTACACCTTC.

A single count supports this clone. The gene calls are TRBV28 and TRBJ2-2; 7 bases are a match to TRBD2. The ends lost 3 bases at V and 7 bases at J; junction bases unmatched: 5. This CDR3 is built from 14 residues. The germline gives CDR1 MDHEN, CDR2 SYDVKM. CDR3 DNA: TGTGCCAGCAGTTTGACGGGGGGAGGCGGGGAGCTGTTTTTT. It specifies CASSLTGGGGELFF.

The chain uses TRBV7-8 and TRBJ2-7; D is possibly TRBD1 (6 bases). The CDR3 contains 13 residues. Germline V lookup: CDR1 SGHVS, CDR2 FQNEAQ. V lost 5 bases to trimming and J lost 7 bases, with 15 bases between them. As DNA, the CDR3 is TGTGCCAGCAGCCATGACAGGTTGGAGGAGCAGTACGTC. Translating it yields CASSHDRLEEQYV.

The chain recombines TRBV5-1 with TRBJ1-1; a weak D match, TRBD1 (5 bases). The CDR3 is made up of 13 amino acids. The V gene lost 4 bases and the J gene lost 0 bases, with 7 bases spanning the gap. CDR1 and CDR2 (germline): SGHRS, YFSETQ. This CDR3 reads CASSKGMNTEAFF. CDR3 coding DNA: TGCGCCAGCAGCAAGGGGATGAACACTGAAGCTTTCTTT.

This sequence joins TRBV30 and TRBJ1-4, with a weak D call TRBD1 (6 bases). CDR1 and CDR2 from the germline V gene are GTSNPN and SVGIG (reference sequence). The CDR3 sequence is 15 residues long. Trimming shortened V by 1 base and J by 5 bases, and 14 bases separated the two germline ends. The CDR3 loop is CAWSGRGKKNEKLFF. CDR3 sequence (DNA): TGTGCCTGGAGTGGAAGGGGGAAAAAGAATGAAAAACTGTTTTTT.

The genes are TRBV5-4 and TRBJ2-1, with 7 bases matching TRBD2. V trimming: 1 base; J trimming: 4 bases; junction bases outside the gene matches: 8. The CDR3 covers 16 residues. Germline CDR1 is SGHNT and CDR2 is YYREEE (reference sequence). The CDR3 loop reads CASSLWASGKYNEQFF. The DNA of the CDR3 is TGTGCCAGCAGCTTGTGGGCTAGCGGAAAGTACAATGAGCAGTTCTTC.

The genes are TRBV2 and TRBJ1-3, with TRBD1 as a possible D gene (5 bases). This CDR3 spans 15 amino acids. V was shortened by 3 bases and J by 8 bases, with 17 bases between the two germline ends. Germline V gene lookup returns CDR1 SNHLY and CDR2 FYNNEI. CDR3 nucleotide sequence: TGTGCCAGCAGTGAGGAGGGGCGATCGGGCGACACCATATATTTT. Protein sequence: CASSEEGRSGDTIYF.

The chain employs TRBV7-2 and TRBJ1-1, with 7 bases that match TRBD1. Germline V lookup: CDR1 SGHTA, CDR2 FQGNSA. This CDR3 has 13 residues. With V trimmed by 5 bases and J by 4 bases, 4 bases remained unmatched. The CDR3 DNA follows: TGTGCCAGCAGCGCACAGGGGTTCACTGAAGCTTTCTTT. This translates into CASSAQGFTEAFF.

This sequence joins TRBV9 and TRBJ1-3, with 7 bases aligning to TRBD1. V lost 3 bases, J lost 4 bases, and 13 bases stayed unmatched. Per germline, CDR1 SGDLS and CDR2 YYNGEE. CDR3 size: 17 residues. CDR3 protein: CASSGGSPGQPGNTIYF. The CDR3 region has the DNA TGTGCCAGCAGCGGCGGCTCCCCGGGACAGCCCGGAAACACCATATATTTT.

This clone has just one count. The rearrangement uses TRBV6-2 or TRBV6-3 and TRBJ2-1, with D possibly being TRBD2 (5 bases). Germline CDR1 and CDR2: MNHEY and SVGEGT. The CDR3 loop spans 15 amino acids. The V end was cut by 2 bases, the J end by 6 bases, with 14 bases between. CDR3 region: CASSYPGLPPNEQFF. CDR3 bases: TGTGCCAGCAGTTACCCCGGACTGCCACCCAATGAGCAGTTCTTC.

V usage is TRBV13 and J usage is TRBJ1-5; D call uncertain. V was clipped by 6 bases and J by 5 bases, with 8 bases between them. The CDR3 is 12 residues long. Looked up from germline, CDR1 is PRHDT and CDR2 is FYEKMQ (reference sequence). CDR3 amino acids: CASSEGDQPQHF. In DNA form, the CDR3 reads TGTGCCAGCAGTGAGGGCGATCAGCCCCAGCATTTT.

V usage is TRBV6-5 and J usage is TRBJ2-7; weak D call: TRBD1 (5 bases). The CDR3 extends over 13 amino acids. Between the trimmed V and J ends, which lost 6 bases and 5 bases, there was a span of 14 bases. Germline V gives CDR1 MNHEY, CDR2 SVGAGI. This CDR3 is CASRSDSSHEQYV. CDR3 in DNA: TGTGCCAGCAGATCAGACAGTTCCCACGAGCAGTACGTC.

The genes are TRBV12-3 or TRBV12-4 and TRBJ1-1, with D uncertain. V shed 6 bases and J shed 3 bases, with 11 bases lying between them. There are 13 residues in the CDR3. The CDR3 protein is CASRIRAYTEAFF. The DNA of the CDR3 is TGTGCCAGCAGGATTCGAGCCTACACTGAAGCTTTCTTT.

The chain recombines TRBV6-5 with TRBJ2-1; TRBD2 agrees at 13 bases. This CDR3 comprises 15 residues. With 3 bases clipped from V and 6 bases from J, the junction kept 2 bases outside the gene matches. Germline values: CDR1 MNHEY, CDR2 SVGAGI. CDR3 DNA: TGTGCCAGCAGTTATGGACTAGCGGGGGCCAATGAGCAGTTCTTC. Translated, it gives CASSYGLAGANEQFF.

The V call is TRBV18, the J call TRBJ1-3; 11 positions match TRBD1. Unmatched junction bases numbered 1, after V lost 4 bases and J lost 2 bases. The CDR3 contains 15 residues. Germline V lookup: CDR1 KGHSH, CDR2 LQKENI. CDR3: CASSQDRGPGNTIYF. The CDR3 DNA sequence: TGTGCCAGCTCACAGGACAGGGGGCCTGGAAACACCATATATTTT. Combining the CDR3 with reference TRBV18 and TRBJ1-3 gives the whole variable domain NAGVMQNPRHLVRRRGQEARLRCSPMKGHSHVYWYRQLPEEGLKFMVYLQKENIIDESGMPKERFSAEFPKEGPSILRIQQVVRGDSAAYFCASSQDRGPGNTIYFGEGSWLTVV.

The chain has TRBV30 and TRBJ1-2; weak D call: TRBD1 (6 bases). Germline V lookup: CDR1 GTSNPN, CDR2 SVGIG (reference sequence). CDR3 length equals 14 residues. The V end lost 8 bases, the J end lost 8 bases, and 24 bases lay between the germline ends. In DNA form, the CDR3 reads TGTGCCCGAAGCACAGGGATTATGGAAGAAGGCTACACCTTC. Its protein product is CARSTGIMEEGYTF.

J is TRBJ1-2 and V is TRBV28; D gene unclear. The V gene lost 5 bases and the J gene lost 7 bases, with 17 bases spanning the gap. This CDR3 region has 14 residues. CDR1 is MDHEN, CDR2 SYDVKM, per germline. CDR3 bases: TGTGCCAGCAGTAGGGCCGAGGGCCCCTTTGGCTACACCTTC. Its protein product is CASSRAEGPFGYTF.

V usage is TRBV7-2 and J usage is TRBJ2-7, with 8 bases lining up with TRBD2. The CDR3 covers 13 residues. Germline V gene lookup returns CDR1 SGHTA and CDR2 FQGNSA. V lost 5 bases, J lost 6 bases, and 6 bases stayed unmatched. The DNA for the CDR3 is TGTGCCAGCAGCAGCACCGGGACTAGCGAGCAGTACGTC. Encoded protein: CASSSTGTSEQYV.

The chain joins TRBV19 to TRBJ1-1, with a possible D match to TRBD1 (6 bases). Trimming took 6 bases from V and 1 from J, leaving 18 bases between them. CDR1 and CDR2 (germline): LNHDA, SQIVND (reference sequence). The length of the CDR3 is 16 residues. The CDR3 DNA is TGTGCCAGTAGCCACCCTAACAGGGACGGGAACACTGAAGCTTTCTTT. Translating it yields CASSHPNRDGNTEAFF.